This TCR beta chain is from a study of blood T cells in healthy people across ages. Each sample yielded at least 5.5 micrograms of PBMC total RNA. A second roughly 6 to 11 cycle PCR used barcoded and J-beta primers. In TCRdb, the 5' RACE reads were re-called with MiXCR into one record per CDR3 protein. In the table there are 750,000 to 950,000 distinct CDR3 sequences, 20% to 30% of which are singletons. This sample also appeared in a second study, on T cells of mothers and their children. Per that study: Unrelated mother-child pairs always had slightly, but never significantly, lower normalized overlap than related pairs.

The sample was blood. This clonotype was obtained from a boy aged 5 to 17 in good health.

This chain's CDR3 is CSARAQETQYF. The CDR3 coding sequence is TGCAGTGCTAGGGCCCAAGAGACCCAGTACTTC. V is TRBV20-1 and J is TRBJ2-5, with D uncertain. V shed 3 bases and J shed 1 base, with 3 bases lying between them. Per the germline V gene, CDR1 is DFQATT and CDR2 is SNEGSKA (reference sequence). This CDR3 comprises 11 residues.